These 2 T cell receptor beta chains were sequenced from one sample in a study of T cell clonality in common variable immunodeficiency. Study-wide results and caveats: Common variable immunodeficiency TCR beta sequences reportedly had fewer deletions and N-nucleotide insertions.

Sequencing was performed with immunoSEQ multiplex PCR; in TCRdb, only in-frame clones are kept and a portion is missing. The specimen has nearly 20,000 clones, none found just once. These receptors' antigens are unknown. Sequenced sample: peripheral blood mononuclear cells. These receptors came from a human donor with common variable immunodeficiency.

This clone has a count of ten or more. The CDR3 goes on 3 residues after the read ends, and that part is filled in from the germline J gene. The chain joins TRBV4-1 to TRBJ1-2, with D possibly matching TRBD1 (6 bases). This CDR3 is 15 amino acids long. Trimming cost V 1 base and J 7 bases, with 16 bases left between them. Germline V gene data show CDR1 as MGHRA and CDR2 as YSYEKL. This CDR3 is CASSQVMSGASGYTF. The CDR3 DNA, read in part, is TGCGCCAGCAGCCAAGTGATGTCAGGGGCAAGTGGC.

This clone was detected a few times. The part of the CDR3 DNA that was read is TGCGCCAGCAGCTTAGGACTAGCGGGAACGCTAGGCACAGATACG. This sequence encodes CASSLGLAGTLGTDT. The entire CDR3 protein reads CASSLGLAGTLGTDTQYF. V is TRBV5-1 and J is TRBJ2-3, with 12 bases matching TRBD2. The read ends 3 residues shy of where the CDR3 ends; the end is completed using the germline J gene. CDR3 length: 18 amino acids. Germline loops: CDR1 SGHRS, CDR2 YFSETQ. J lost 1 base, V lost 2 bases, and 8 bases had no gene match. The full variable domain, with the rest looked up from reference TRBV5-1 and TRBJ2-3, is KAGVTQTPRYLIKTRGQQVTLSCSPISGHRSVSWYQQTPGQGLQFLFEYFSETQRNKGNFPGRFSGRQFSNSRSEMNVSTLELGDSALYLCASSLGLAGTLGTDTQYFGPGTRLTVL.